Listed below are T cell receptor beta chains from one sample, sequenced in a study of cytomegalovirus exposure and HLA in healthy donors. Generated by immunoSEQ multiplex PCR, the TCRdb table keeps only in-frame clones and is missing some. The table has some 100,000 clones, 60% to 85% seen once. Sequencing used PBMCs. Every receptor here comes from a female donor in good health and CMV-seronegative. The CDR3 runs from the conserved cysteine through the conserved F or W. A D gene is named only where the DNA matches it firmly. Size values are once, few and many counts, or a class for expanded clones, and some rows have none.

D: TRBD2; size: medium-sized; V: TRBV6-1; J: TRBJ2-3; CDR3: CASSEGAGGPDTQYF; DNA: TGTGCCAGCAGTGAAGGAGCGGGGGGGCCTGATACGCAGTATTTT
D: NA; size: NA; V: TRBV11-2; J: TRBJ1-2; CDR3: CASSDGGGNYGYTF; DNA: TGTGCCAGCAGCGACGGCGGGGGCAACTATGGCTACACCTTC
D: NA; size: NA; V: TRBV18; J: TRBJ1-5; CDR3: CASSRREDGQPQHF; DNA: TGTGCCAGCTCACGGAGGGAGGACGGACAGCCCCAGCATTTT
D: NA; size: NA; V: TRBV5-1; J: TRBJ2-1; CDR3: CASSFDRVWVSNEQFF; DNA: TGCGCCAGCAGCTTCGACCGGGTCTGGGTGTCCAATGAGCAGTTCTTC
D: TRBD1; size: few; V: TRBV5-1; J: TRBJ2-2; CDR3: CASSLAGTGETTGELFF; DNA: TGCGCCAGCAGCTTGGCCGGGACAGGGGAGACCACCGGGGAGCTGTTTTTT
D: NA; size: NA; V: TRBV5-4; J: TRBJ2-3; CDR3: CASRQGTDTQYF; DNA: TGTGCCAGTCGACAGGGCACAGATACGCAGTATTTT
D: TRBD2; size: once; V: TRBV7-6; J: TRBJ2-3; CDR3: CASSLGDPGGPVTQYF; DNA: TGTGCCAGCAGCTTGGGGGACCCGGGGGGGCCGGTTACGCAGTATTTT
D: NA; size: NA; V: TRBV30; J: TRBJ2-5; CDR3: CAWSVSETQYF; DNA: TGTGCCTGGAGTGTATCGGAGACCCAGTACTTC
D: TRBD1; size: NA; V: TRBV19; J: TRBJ1-3; CDR3: CASSPYSVREVLGQGADTGNTIYF; DNA: TGTGCCAGTAGCCCCTACAGTGTACGGGAAGTGCTGGGACAGGGGGCCGATACTGGAAACACCATATATTTT
D: TRBD1; size: NA; V: TRBV9; J: TRBJ2-2; CDR3: CASSGTGGAPGELFF; DNA: TGTGCCAGCAGCGGTACAGGGGGCGCCCCCGGGGAGCTGTTTTTT
D: NA; size: NA; V: TRBV29-1; J: TRBJ2-4; CDR3: CSVGPSQRDIQYF; DNA: TGCAGCGTTGGCCCCTCCCAGAGGGACATTCAGTACTTC
D: NA; size: NA; V: TRBV5-1; J: TRBJ2-5; CDR3: CASSPGAVAGETQYF; DNA: TGCGCCAGCAGCCCCGGTGCGGTTGCGGGAGAGACCCAGTACTTC
D: NA; size: once; V: TRBV18; J: TRBJ2-2; CDR3: CASSPVAAKNTGELFF; DNA: TGTGCCAGCTCACCGGTAGCGGCCAAGAACACCGGGGAGCTGTTTTTT
D: NA; size: NA; V: TRBV7-8; J: TRBJ1-3; CDR3: CASSLGVGAASGNTIYF; DNA: TGTGCCAGCAGCTTAGGGGTAGGGGCGGCATCTGGAAACACCATATATTTT
D: TRBD2; size: NA; V: TRBV5-4; J: TRBJ2-7; CDR3: CASSPGGDAYEQYF; DNA: TGTGCCAGCAGCCCCGGGGGGGACGCCTACGAGCAGTACTTC
D: TRBD1; size: few; V: TRBV13; J: TRBJ2-7; CDR3: CASSWGQGAHEQYF; DNA: TGTGCCAGCAGCTGGGGACAGGGGGCACACGAGCAGTACTTC
D: TRBD1; size: NA; V: TRBV25-1; J: TRBJ1-6; CDR3: CASTNSGTGWNSPLHF; DNA: TGTGCCAGCACCAATAGTGGGACAGGGTGGAATTCACCCCTCCACTTT
D: TRBD1; size: NA; V: TRBV7-9; J: TRBJ1-1; CDR3: CSSSPGTENTEAFF; DNA: TGTTCCAGCAGTCCCGGGACAGAGAACACTGAAGCTTTCTTT
D: NA; size: NA; V: TRBV6-1; J: TRBJ1-2; CDR3: CASSEAAGFDGYTF; DNA: TGTGCCAGCAGTGAAGCAGCAGGGTTTGATGGCTACACCTTC
D: TRBD2; size: once; V: TRBV30; J: TRBJ2-1; CDR3: CAWSVGSGGHNEQFF; DNA: TGTGCCTGGAGTGTAGGTAGCGGGGGACACAATGAGCAGTTCTTC
D: TRBD1; size: few; V: TRBV4-3; J: TRBJ1-1; CDR3: CASSQNGGQLNTEAFF; DNA: TGCGCCAGCAGCCAAAACGGGGGACAGCTGAACACTGAAGCTTTCTTT
D: NA; size: NA; V: TRBV7-7; J: TRBJ2-2; CDR3: CASSELGTGELFF; DNA: TGTGCCAGCAGTGAGCTTGGCACCGGGGAGCTGTTTTTT
D: NA; size: NA; V: TRBV7-9; J: TRBJ2-7; CDR3: CSSSLPGYEQYF; DNA: TGTTCCAGCAGCTTACCAGGCTACGAGCAGTACTTC
D: TRBD1; size: few; V: TRBV6-5; J: TRBJ1-1; CDR3: CASSRQGLGTEAFF; DNA: TGTGCCAGCAGTCGACAGGGGTTGGGAACTGAAGCTTTCTTT
D: NA; size: once; V: TRBV29-1; J: TRBJ2-2; CDR3: CSVSAWTAWDTGELFF; DNA: TGCAGCGTCTCCGCCTGGACAGCCTGGGACACCGGGGAGCTGTTTTTT
D: TRBD2; size: NA; V: TRBV9; J: TRBJ2-3; CDR3: CASSELAGAAGIDTQYF; DNA: TGTGCCAGCAGCGAACTAGCGGGGGCCGCTGGGATAGATACGCAGTATTTT
D: NA; size: once; V: TRBV9; J: TRBJ1-2; CDR3: CASSVGVTANYGYTF; DNA: TGTGCCAGCAGCGTAGGAGTGACAGCTAACTATGGCTACACCTTC
D: NA; size: NA; V: TRBV4-2; J: TRBJ2-1; CDR3: CASSPRLKDEQFF; DNA: TGTGCCAGCAGCCCTAGGCTAAAGGATGAGCAGTTCTTC
D: TRBD1; size: NA; V: TRBV6-6; J: TRBJ2-7; CDR3: CASRQRADRRNLEQYF; DNA: TGTGCCAGCAGGCAGAGGGCGGACAGGCGAAACCTCGAGCAGTACTTC
D: NA; size: few; V: TRBV6-1; J: TRBJ1-4; CDR3: CASKTSTNEKLFF; DNA: TGTGCCAGCAAAACTTCAACTAATGAAAAACTGTTTTTT
D: NA; size: NA; V: TRBV2; J: TRBJ1-4; CDR3: CASHVGRFAGAEWATNEKLFF; DNA: TGTGCCAGCCATGTGGGGAGATTTGCAGGGGCTGAGTGGGCAACTAATGAAAAACTGTTTTTT
D: TRBD1; size: NA; V: TRBV7-8; J: TRBJ1-2; CDR3: CASSFETGVNTGYTF; DNA: TGTGCCAGCAGCTTTGAGACAGGGGTTAATACTGGCTACACCTTC
D: TRBD2; size: NA; V: TRBV5-1; J: TRBJ2-2; CDR3: CASSSHSGGTNTGELFF; DNA: TGCGCCAGCAGCTCTCATAGCGGGGGGACCAACACCGGGGAGCTGTTTTTT
D: NA; size: NA; V: TRBV5-1; J: TRBJ1-6; CDR3: CASSLVPAGRGQTPLHF; DNA: TGCGCCAGCAGCTTGGTCCCGGCGGGACGCGGGCAAACACCCCTCCACTTT
D: NA; size: NA; V: TRBV9; J: TRBJ1-1; CDR3: CASSLTGIQGTEAFF; DNA: TGTGCCAGCAGCCTTACAGGAATACAAGGCACTGAAGCTTTCTTT
D: NA; size: once; V: TRBV11-3; J: TRBJ2-5; CDR3: CASSSGGSQETQYF; DNA: TGTGCCAGCAGCTCCGGCGGGTCACAAGAGACCCAGTACTTC
D: NA; size: once; V: TRBV9; J: TRBJ1-2; CDR3: CASSRRSGYTF; DNA: TGTGCCAGCAGCCGACGGAGTGGCTACACCTTC